Following are 31 T cell receptor beta chains from one sample sequenced in a study of shared clonotypes between healthy human individuals (dated by TCRdb to 2018 to 2021). Libraries came from the immunoSEQ multiplex PCR assay. In TCRdb, the immuneACCESS table is reduced to in-frame sequences with V and J assigned. These tables do not hold every clone; where another copy was compared, an unresolved V gene accounts for under half, and the others remain unexplained. The sample has millions of clones on record, 85% to 95% of them singletons. The ten most abundant clones make up more than 0.1% of the sample. The sequenced material came from naive CD4+ T cells sorted from blood. The cell subset or site label corresponds to: CD45RA+ positively selected. These receptor sequences come from a man between 18 and 35 years old in good health.

Regarding this clone: This sample includes further DNA sequences coding for the same CDR3. The chain carries TRBV5-1 and TRBJ2-5, with no clear D. The CDR3 spans 13 residues. Trimming took off 4 bases at V and 1 base at J, with 8 bases between the two ends. Germline loops: CDR1 SGHRS, CDR2 YFSETQ. In DNA, the CDR3 is TGCGCCAGCAGCGCCGGGCCCCAAGAGACCCAGTACTTC. Protein sequence: CASSAGPQETQYF. The full variable domain, with the rest looked up from reference TRBV5-1 and TRBJ2-5, is KAGVTQTPRYLIKTRGQQVTLSCSPISGHRSVSWYQQTPGQGLQFLFEYFSETQRNKGNFPGRFSGRQFSNSRSEMNVSTLELGDSALYLCASSAGPQETQYFGPGTRLLVL.

The chain has TRBV10-2 and TRBJ1-5; D is unclear. The V gene's germline CDR1 is WSHSY and CDR2 SAAADI. V shed 0 bases and J shed 4 bases, with 7 bases lying between them. The CDR3 is made up of 14 amino acids. The CDR3 region is CASSESGRNQPQHF. The CDR3 DNA sequence: TGCGCCAGCAGTGAGTCGGGGAGGAATCAGCCCCAGCATTTT.

For this clone: The sample has other DNA sequences that encode this CDR3 too. This chain joins TRBV5-1 and TRBJ2-1; tentatively, D is TRBD2 (5 bases). Germline assignment: CDR1 SGHRS and CDR2 YFSETQ. The CDR3 is 15 amino acids. Trimming removed 4 bases from V and 0 bases from J, with 11 bases in between. CDR3 nucleotides: TGCGCCAGCAGCCGAAGCGGCAGCTCCTACAATGAGCAGTTCTTC. Its protein product is CASSRSGSSYNEQFF.

The gene calls are TRBV29-1 and TRBJ2-5; the D is unclear. The germline gives CDR1 SQVTM, CDR2 ANQGSEA. Between the trimmed V and J ends, which lost 6 bases and 4 bases, there was a span of 9 bases. This CDR3 comprises 11 residues. CDR3 protein: CSVHGAETQYF. The CDR3 coding sequence is TGCAGCGTGCACGGCGCAGAGACCCAGTACTTC.

This chain joins TRBV10-3 and TRBJ1-1; D perhaps matches TRBD1 (6 bases). Germline V CDR1 and CDR2: ENHRY, SYGVKD. V was clipped by 10 bases and J by 1 base, with 13 bases between them. The CDR3 runs to 13 residues. The CDR3 nucleotides are TGTGCCACAGGACGACAGGCGAACACTGAAGCTTTCTTT. Translating gives CATGRQANTEAFF.

Comments on this clone: In the same sample, other DNA sequences code for this CDR3. The rearrangement uses TRBV6-5 and TRBJ2-1, with D perhaps matching TRBD1 or TRBD2 (5 bases each). Deletions cut 2 bases from V and 0 bases from J, with 8 bases between. Germline CDR1 is MNHEY and CDR2 is SVGAGI. CDR3 size: 15 residues. The DNA of the CDR3 is TGTGCCAGCAGTTACGGGGGATCCTCCTACAATGAGCAGTTCTTC. Protein product: CASSYGGSSYNEQFF.

The CDR3 loop reads CASSSSGQRRNEQFF. The DNA of the CDR3 is TGTGCCAGCAGTTCCTCCGGACAGCGACGTAATGAGCAGTTCTTC. The gene calls are TRBV27 and TRBJ2-1; D is possibly TRBD1 (6 bases). The germline CDR1 and CDR2 sequences are MNHEY and SMNVEV (reference sequence). Trimming pared 4 bases from V and 7 bases from J, leaving 17 bases between. The CDR3 is 15 amino acids.

This clone was detected only once. This chain uses TRBV11-2 with TRBJ2-1; D possibly corresponds to TRBD2 (6 bases). This CDR3 contains 15 residues. Germline-derived CDR1 and CDR2 are SGHAT and FQNNGV. V was pared by 8 bases and J by 2 bases, with 16 bases between. The CDR3 here is CASRRWGGTYNEQFF. The CDR3 DNA sequence: TGTGCCAGCCGCCGATGGGGCGGGACCTACAATGAGCAGTTCTTC.

This clone was recorded once. V and J are TRBV10-3 and TRBJ1-3, with TRBD1 matching 8 bases. The V gene end was trimmed by 7 bases and the J gene end by 2 bases; junction bases not matched to a gene: 1. In germline, CDR1 is ENHRY, CDR2 SYGVKD. There are 13 residues in the CDR3. The CDR3 DNA reads as TGTGCCATCAAGACAGGGGCTGGAAACACCATATATTTT. Protein: CAIKTGAGNTIYF.

The rearrangement uses TRBV19 and TRBJ2-1; 14 bases agree with TRBD2. V gave up 10 bases and J gave up 0 bases; unmatched junction bases: 2. This CDR3 contains 15 residues. The germline gives CDR1 LNHDA, CDR2 SQIVND (reference sequence). The CDR3 nucleotides are TGTGCCATCGGACTAGCGGGAGGCTCCTACAATGAGCAGTTCTTC. Residues: CAIGLAGGSYNEQFF.

The gene calls are TRBV7-2 and TRBJ2-3; the D gene is possibly TRBD2 (5 bases). The CDR3 sequence is 12 residues long. Per germline, CDR1 SGHTA and CDR2 FQGNSA. The germline V and J ends were trimmed by 6 bases and 4 bases, with 8 bases remaining between them. The CDR3 DNA sequence: TGTGCCAGCAGATTTAGCGCAGATACGCAGTATTTT. Its translation: CASRFSADTQYF.

To note about this clone: Other DNA sequences within the sample encode an identical CDR3. The chain couples TRBV28 to TRBJ1-2; D not certain. Trimming took off 3 bases at V and 2 bases at J, with 10 bases between the two ends. The CDR3 extends over 14 amino acids. Per the germline V gene, CDR1 is MDHEN and CDR2 is SYDVKM. CDR3 DNA: TGTGCCAGCAGTTTGGCGGGTCTAAACTATGGCTACACCTTC. Encoded protein: CASSLAGLNYGYTF.

Remarks on this clone: The sample contains more than one DNA sequence encoding this CDR3. The chain couples TRBV5-1 to TRBJ2-7; no firm D call. This CDR3 region has 13 residues. Germline V gives CDR1 SGHRS, CDR2 YFSETQ. Trimming took off 0 bases at V and 4 bases at J, with 8 bases between the two ends. In DNA form, the CDR3 reads TGCGCCAGCAGCTTGGAGGGCACTTACGAGCAGTACTTC. It specifies CASSLEGTYEQYF.

The rearrangement links TRBV10-3 to TRBJ1-2, with 7 bases fitting TRBD1. The V and J ends lost 3 bases and 4 bases, in that order; junction bases with no gene match: 14. The germline gives CDR1 ENHRY, CDR2 SYGVKD. This CDR3 spans 17 amino acids. The CDR3 nucleotides are TGTGCCATCAGTGACCCGACGCGAAAGGGACAGATCTATGGCTACACCTTC. It is translated as CAISDPTRKGQIYGYTF.

The rearrangement links TRBV6-5 to TRBJ2-3; D may match TRBD1 or TRBD2 (6 bases each). Trimming took 6 bases from V and 6 from J, leaving 19 bases between them. Germline CDR1 and CDR2: MNHEY and SVGAGI. The CDR3 covers 15 residues. The CDR3 loop is CASRPQGSGSDTQYF. In nucleotides, the CDR3 is TGTGCCAGCAGGCCTCAGGGGAGCGGGTCCGATACGCAGTATTTT.

This chain links TRBV7-2 with TRBJ2-3, with 7 bases lining up with TRBD2. Germline assignment: CDR1 SGHTA and CDR2 FQGNSA. CDR3 length equals 15 residues. Trimming removed 4 bases from V and 3 bases from J; junction bases left unmatched: 7. In nucleotides, the CDR3 is TGTGCCAGCAGCTGGCCAGCGGGATTAACAGATACGCAGTATTTT. Translation: CASSWPAGLTDTQYF.

The chain recombines TRBV10-3 with TRBJ2-2; 8 bases align to TRBD1. Germline V lookup: CDR1 ENHRY, CDR2 SYGVKD. The CDR3 is 16 amino acids. After removal of 4 bases from V and 5 bases from J, the junction contained 9 bases not matched to a gene. The CDR3 protein is CAISVTTGGRTGELFF. The CDR3 region has the DNA TGTGCCATCAGTGTTACCACAGGGGGAAGAACCGGGGAGCTGTTTTTT.

Comments on this clone: The junction departs from germline at one end; a sequencing error may be responsible. The CDR3 is CASSMVQEQGTQYF. In nucleotides, the CDR3 is TGTGCCAGTAGTATGGTCCAGGAACAAGGGACCCAGTACTTC. V is TRBV19 and J is TRBJ2-5, with D uncertain. This CDR3 is built from 14 residues. The V gene's germline CDR1 is LNHDA and CDR2 SQIVND (reference sequence).

The J gene is TRBJ1-1, the V gene TRBV6-5; possibly TRBD1 for D (5 bases). The CDR3 sequence is 14 residues long. Between the trimmed V and J ends, which lost 4 bases and 4 bases, there was a span of 13 bases. Germline CDR1 reads MNHEY; CDR2 reads SVGAGI. CDR3 in DNA: TGTGCCAGCAGTTCGATTGTCGGGGGCACTGAAGCTTTCTTT. It encodes CASSSIVGGTEAFF.

V usage is TRBV5-4 and J usage is TRBJ2-3; the D is unclear. Germline lookup yields CDR1 SGHNT and CDR2 YYREEE (reference sequence). The V and J ends lost 0 bases and 3 bases respectively, with 8 bases between them. The CDR3 is 14 residues long. The CDR3 sequence: CASSLGLGTDTQYF. The CDR3 nucleotides read TGTGCCAGCAGCTTGGGGCTGGGAACAGATACGCAGTATTTT.

V usage is TRBV5-6 and J usage is TRBJ1-2; D might be TRBD1 (6 bases). The length of the CDR3 is 12 residues. V was trimmed by 0 bases and J by 7 bases, leaving 7 bases between them. Germline CDR1 reads SGHDT; CDR2 reads YYEEEE. DNA for the CDR3: TGTGCCAGCAGCTTGGGGGGGCCTGGCTACACCTTC. Its translation: CASSLGGPGYTF.

The rearrangement links TRBV5-1 to TRBJ2-2, with D possibly being TRBD2 (6 bases). CDR3 length: 15 residues. CDR1 and CDR2 from the germline V gene are SGHRS and YFSETQ. V gave up 3 bases and J gave up 8 bases, with 17 bases separating them. CDR3 nucleotides: TGCGCCAGCAGCTCGGTGGGGTCCGGGAGAGGGGAGCTGTTTTTT. It yields the protein CASSSVGSGRGELFF.

This chain joins TRBV7-2 and TRBJ1-2; unclear D gene. CDR1 and CDR2 (germline): SGHTA, FQGNSA. The CDR3 is made up of 15 amino acids. The V end lost 5 bases, the J end lost 4 bases, and 17 bases lay between the germline ends. The DNA for the CDR3 is TGTGCCAGCAGCCCCTTCCTGGACCCCTTCTATGGCTACACCTTC. Residues: CASSPFLDPFYGYTF.

CDR3 nucleotide sequence: TGTGCCAGCAGCTTGGGACCGATCCTTCAGCCCCAGCATTTT. Its translation: CASSLGPILQPQHF. This chain connects TRBV5-5 to TRBJ1-5; no firm D call. Trimming cost V 0 bases and J 6 bases, with 10 bases left between them. This CDR3 comprises 14 residues. The germline CDR1 and CDR2 sequences are SGHKS and YYEKEE (reference sequence).

In its sample, this clone was seen once. The chain combines TRBV28 with TRBJ2-5; D remains ambiguous. Between the trimmed V and J ends, which lost 6 bases and 0 bases, there was a span of 14 bases. The CDR3 totals 15 residues. From germline, CDR1 is MDHEN and CDR2 SYDVKM. The CDR3 DNA reads TGTGCCAGCAGCTCCGCCGGCTGGTACCAAGAGACCCAGTACTTC. It translates to CASSSAGWYQETQYF. Combining the CDR3 with reference TRBV28 and TRBJ2-5 gives the whole variable domain DVKVTQSSRYLVKRTGEKVFLECVQDMDHENMFWYRQDPGLGLRLIYFSYDVKMKEKGDIPEGYSVSREKKERFSLILESASTNQTSMYLCASSSAGWYQETQYFGPGTRLLVL.

The V gene is TRBV7-9, the J gene TRBJ1-2; weak D call: TRBD1 (6 bases). The length of the CDR3 is 18 residues. Deletions cut 2 bases from V and 2 bases from J, with 21 bases between. Germline CDR1 reads SEHNR; CDR2 reads FQNEAQ (reference sequence). For the CDR3, the DNA is TGTGCCAGCAGCTTAAGACCCGGATACTGGGGGCTAAACTATGGCTACACCTTC. Translation: CASSLRPGYWGLNYGYTF.

V gene TRBV5-1 combines with J gene TRBJ1-3; D remains ambiguous. V lost 3 bases to trimming and J lost 0 bases, with 13 bases between them. From germline, CDR1 is SGHRS and CDR2 YFSETQ. This CDR3 region has 16 residues. In DNA form, the CDR3 reads TGCGCCAGCAGCTCCGGTCAGACGAGCTCTGGAAACACCATATATTTT. It yields the protein CASSSGQTSSGNTIYF.

This chain joins TRBV6-1 and TRBJ2-7, with a tentative D call TRBD2 (6 bases). Germline V gene lookup returns CDR1 MNHNS and CDR2 SASEGT. The CDR3 is made up of 13 amino acids. Between the trimmed V and J ends, which lost 10 bases and 0 bases, there was a span of 13 bases. CDR3 in DNA: TGTGCCAATGGGGGGACTTACTCCTACGAGCAGTACTTC. This gives the protein CANGGTYSYEQYF.

The chain joins TRBV4-3 to TRBJ2-1; D is perhaps TRBD2 (6 bases). The germline CDR1 and CDR2 sequences are LGHNA and YSLEER. The CDR3 has 17 residues. V lost 4 bases, J lost 0 bases, and 16 bases lay in between. The CDR3 sequence: CASSRKWGESSYNEQFF. CDR3 bases: TGCGCCAGCAGCCGAAAATGGGGGGAGAGCTCCTACAATGAGCAGTTCTTC.

The chain has TRBV18 and TRBJ1-6; D is unclear. Per the germline V gene, CDR1 is KGHSH and CDR2 is LQKENI. V gave up 11 bases and J gave up 3 bases, with 14 bases separating them. The CDR3 length is 14 residues. DNA of the CDR3: TGTGCCTCCCATCCGGGTGACTATAATTCACCCCTCCACTTT. Its translation: CASHPGDYNSPLHF.

J is TRBJ1-5 and V is TRBV7-8; D remains ambiguous. Per germline, CDR1 SGHVS and CDR2 FQNEAQ. V shed 1 base and J shed 3 bases, with 10 bases lying between them. This CDR3 contains 15 residues. In nucleotides, the CDR3 is TGTGCCAGCAGCTTAGTAAGTCCTGTCAATCAGCCCCAGCATTTT. Translating it yields CASSLVSPVNQPQHF.